The 8 T cell receptor beta chains reported below all come from one sample, sequenced in a study of shared clonotypes between healthy human individuals. Generated by immunoSEQ multiplex PCR, the TCRdb table keeps only in-frame clones and is missing some. The repertoire holds roughly 1,600,000 clones, with approximately 98.5% as singletons. The material sequenced was naive CD4+ T cells sorted from blood. This sample's subset: CD45RA+ positively selected. The origin of the receptors is a man between 25 and 39 years old in good health.

The genes are TRBV7-2 and TRBJ1-1; D gene ambiguous. The V end was cut by 8 bases, the J end by 2 bases, with 9 bases between. Germline CDR1 reads SGHTA; CDR2 reads FQGNSA. The CDR3 loop spans 12 amino acids. CDR3 loop: CASRRGNTEAFF. The CDR3 DNA reads TGTGCCAGCCGCCGTGGAAACACTGAAGCTTTCTTT.

V usage is TRBV19 and J usage is TRBJ2-7; D assignment may be TRBD1 or TRBD2 (5 bases each). This CDR3 comprises 12 residues. CDR1 and CDR2 from the germline V gene are LNHDA and SQIVND (reference sequence). V was shortened by 1 base and J by 7 bases, with 8 bases between the two germline ends. CDR3 in amino acids: CASSIGGKEQYF. The CDR3 bases are TGTGCCAGTAGTATAGGGGGGAAGGAGCAGTACTTC.

This chain links TRBV2 with TRBJ2-3; D is uncertain. Germline CDR1 and CDR2: SNHLY and FYNNEI. This CDR3 spans 12 amino acids. The V end lost 8 bases, the J end lost 4 bases, and 10 bases lay between the germline ends. This CDR3 is CASGIGSDTQYF. Written as DNA, the CDR3 is TGTGCCAGCGGGATTGGTTCAGATACGCAGTATTTT.

The CDR3 coding sequence is TGTGCCAGCAGCCGCCTAGGGGGGGAGTCCTACGAGCAGTACTTC. It translates to CASSRLGGESYEQYF. This chain joins TRBV7-9 and TRBJ2-7; tentative D call: TRBD2 (7 bases). Germline-derived CDR1 and CDR2 are SEHNR and FQNEAQ (reference sequence). Deletions cut 5 bases from V and 1 base from J, with 15 bases between. The CDR3 totals 15 residues.

Concerning this clone: The sample contains more than one DNA sequence encoding this CDR3. The genes are TRBV7-8 and TRBJ2-7; no reliable D call. The V gene lost 4 bases and the J gene lost 0 bases, with 4 bases spanning the gap. The CDR3 extends over 12 amino acids. In germline, CDR1 is SGHVS, CDR2 FQNEAQ. The CDR3 nucleotides read TGTGCCAGCAGCTCAAGCTCCTACGAGCAGTACTTC. It encodes CASSSSSYEQYF.

The chain combines TRBV29-1 with TRBJ2-7; the D gene is possibly TRBD2 (5 bases). The CDR3 consists of 11 residues. The germline gives CDR1 SQVTM, CDR2 ANQGSEA. Trimming took 3 bases from V and 2 from J, leaving 5 bases between them. The CDR3 region is CSVEEAYEQYF. DNA for the CDR3: TGCAGCGTTGAGGAGGCCTACGAGCAGTACTTC.

This rearrangement joins TRBV2 to TRBJ2-3, with TRBD2 identical over 13 bases. Germline values: CDR1 SNHLY, CDR2 FYNNEI. With V trimmed by 6 bases and J by 3 bases, 9 bases remained unmatched. The CDR3 extends over 17 amino acids. The CDR3 is CASRRTSGSGSTDTQYF. The CDR3 bases are TGTGCCAGCAGGAGGACTAGCGGGAGTGGGTCGACAGATACGCAGTATTTT.

V and J are TRBV6-6 and TRBJ1-2; no reliable D call. Trimming removed 0 bases at V and 7 bases at J, with 6 bases between. There are 12 residues in the CDR3. CDR1 is MNHNY, CDR2 SVGAGI, per germline (reference sequence). This CDR3 reads CASSYSRGGYTF. Here the CDR3 DNA reads TGTGCCAGCAGTTACTCCCGGGGTGGCTACACCTTC.